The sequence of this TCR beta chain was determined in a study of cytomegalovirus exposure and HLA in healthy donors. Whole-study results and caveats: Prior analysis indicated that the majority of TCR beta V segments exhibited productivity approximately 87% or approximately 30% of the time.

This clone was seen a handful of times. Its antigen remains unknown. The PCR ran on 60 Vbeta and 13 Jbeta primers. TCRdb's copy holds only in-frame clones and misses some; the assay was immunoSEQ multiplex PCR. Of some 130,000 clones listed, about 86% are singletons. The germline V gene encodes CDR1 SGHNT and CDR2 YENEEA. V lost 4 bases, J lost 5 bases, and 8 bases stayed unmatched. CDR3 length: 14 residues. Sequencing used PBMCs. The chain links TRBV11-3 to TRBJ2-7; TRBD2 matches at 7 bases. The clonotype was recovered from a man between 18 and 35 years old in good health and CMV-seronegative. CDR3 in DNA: TGTGCCAGCAGCTCGGGGGGACTAAACGACGAGCAGTACTTC. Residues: CASSSGGLNDEQYF.